Below are 10 T cell receptor beta chains sequenced from a single sample in a study of cytomegalovirus exposure and HLA in healthy donors. The PCR employed 60 Vbeta primers together with 13 Jbeta primers. The method was immunoSEQ multiplex PCR; TCRdb's version includes in-frame clones alone and lacks a portion of them. The sample lists more than 85,000 clones; around four fifths were seen once. The source material was PBMCs. The receptor set was obtained from a man aged 25-40 years in good health and CMV-seropositive.

V and J are TRBV6-1 and TRBJ1-6, with TRBD1 matching 8 bases. V lost 6 bases to trimming and J lost 6 bases; unmatched junction nucleotides: 7. This CDR3 is 15 amino acids long. Germline V lookup: CDR1 MNHNS, CDR2 SASEGT. The CDR3 sequence is CASSETGEGNSPLHF. CDR3 in DNA: TGTGCCAGCAGCGAGACAGGGGAGGGTAATTCACCCCTCCACTTT.

The chain recombines TRBV29-1 with TRBJ1-5; no clear D. Germline V gene lookup returns CDR1 SQVTM and CDR2 ANQGSEA. Trimming took 6 bases from V and 6 from J, leaving 12 bases between them. This CDR3 is 12 amino acids long. The CDR3 DNA is TGCAGCGTCCAGAATTCTGGTCAGCCCCAGCATTTT. This sequence encodes CSVQNSGQPQHF.

This clone was counted a few times. The chain employs TRBV5-1 and TRBJ1-5; 8 bases are a match to TRBD1. Germline lookup yields CDR1 SGHRS and CDR2 YFSETQ. With 4 bases clipped from V and 7 bases from J, the junction kept 7 bases outside the gene matches. This CDR3 has 14 residues. Written as DNA, the CDR3 is TGCGCCAGCAGCCCTGACAGGGGAGGCCAGCCCCAGCATTTT. It yields the protein CASSPDRGGQPQHF.

The CDR3: CASSKTGQDWGYGYTF. The CDR3 DNA follows: TGCGCCAGCAGTAAAACTGGACAGGATTGGGGCTATGGCTACACCTTC. The chain carries TRBV4-3 and TRBJ1-2; TRBD1 matches at 7 bases. CDR1 LGHNA and CDR2 YSLEER come from the germline V gene. CDR3 length: 16 residues. The V segment lost 6 bases and the J segment 4 bases; nucleotides outside the gene matches: 14.

CDR3 sequence: CASRGTGGTGGYTF. CDR3 DNA sequence: TGTGCCAGCAGGGGGACGGGGGGGACTGGCGGCTACACCTTC. The chain couples TRBV6-5 to TRBJ1-2, with D possibly being TRBD1 (5 bases). Trimming took off 6 bases at V and 8 bases at J, with 19 bases between the two ends. The CDR3 is 14 amino acids. Germline values: CDR1 MNHEY, CDR2 SVGAGI.

The chain carries TRBV28 and TRBJ2-1, with a weak D call TRBD1 (5 bases). This CDR3 has 17 amino acids. The ends were cut back, 2 bases at V and 2 bases at J, with 16 bases in the middle. Germline values: CDR1 MDHEN, CDR2 SYDVKM. CDR3 sequence reads: CASSLPTSGLPYNEQFF. CDR3 coding DNA: TGTGCCAGCAGTTTACCGACCTCAGGGCTCCCCTACAATGAGCAGTTCTTC.

This chain joins TRBV27 and TRBJ2-7; D unresolved. The CDR3 is made up of 13 amino acids. V gave up 3 bases and J gave up 2 bases, with 8 bases separating them. Per germline, CDR1 MNHEY and CDR2 SMNVEV (reference sequence). For the CDR3, the DNA is TGTGCCAGCAGTTTGTACAGTACCTACGAGCAGTACTTC. Encoded protein: CASSLYSTYEQYF.

This rearrangement joins TRBV10-3 to TRBJ2-7; weak D call: TRBD2 (5 bases). Germline loops: CDR1 ENHRY, CDR2 SYGVKD. The CDR3 loop spans 15 amino acids. Trimming cost V 6 bases and J 5 bases, with 20 bases left between them. CDR3 sequence: CAISHRHGVGNEQYF. The CDR3 nucleotides are TGTGCCATCAGCCACCGACACGGGGTGGGGAACGAGCAGTACTTC.

This clone occurred once. The chain is built from TRBV2 and TRBJ2-7, with TRBD2 identical over 13 bases. From germline, CDR1 is SNHLY and CDR2 FYNNEI. The ends lost 7 bases at V and 6 bases at J; junction bases unmatched: 12. The CDR3 contains 16 residues. CDR3 sequence (DNA): TGTGCCAGCACCATAATACTAGCGGGGGGGCGCGGCGAGCAGTACTTC. Its protein is CASTIILAGGRGEQYF.

This sequence joins TRBV27 and TRBJ2-5; D possibly corresponds to TRBD2 (6 bases). The end of the DNA aligns better with TRBJ2-7, so the J call may be wrong. The CDR3 extends over 14 amino acids. Germline CDR1 reads MNHEY; CDR2 reads SMNVEV (reference sequence). The CDR3: CASSLSGEAYEQYF. The CDR3 nucleotides are TGTGCCAGCAGTTTATCCGGGGAGGCCTACGAGCAGTACTTC.